This entry is about one TCR beta chain. Its antigen remains unidentified. This sample stems from a study of T cell repertoires in aging, cancer and after chemotherapy. About the study: Donor ages fell into six groups from 30 or younger up to 70 or older.

Peripheral blood genomic DNA, not sorted cells or RNA, was the template. Germline V gene lookup returns CDR1 LGHDT and CDR2 YNNKEL (reference sequence). The CDR3 length is 13 residues. V was cut by 1 base and J by 4 bases, with 5 bases left in between. A mixed TRB-A/B primer pool amplified rearranged TRB by multiplex touch-down PCR. TCRdb processed the multiplex PCR reads anew with MiXCR; each CDR3 protein has one entry. In the table there are some 1,000 distinct CDR3 sequences, around 30% of which are singletons. Study-wide points: Median generation probability rose over the chemotherapy interval in each cancer cohort, suggesting rebound thymic output.

This chain links TRBV3-1 with TRBJ2-1; D gene uncertain. The TCR sequence derives from a human donor with a solid tumor. Sequencing was performed on blood. DNA for the CDR3: TGTGCCAGCAGCCAAGGTCAGTACAATGAGCAGTTCTTC. Translated, it gives CASSQGQYNEQFF.